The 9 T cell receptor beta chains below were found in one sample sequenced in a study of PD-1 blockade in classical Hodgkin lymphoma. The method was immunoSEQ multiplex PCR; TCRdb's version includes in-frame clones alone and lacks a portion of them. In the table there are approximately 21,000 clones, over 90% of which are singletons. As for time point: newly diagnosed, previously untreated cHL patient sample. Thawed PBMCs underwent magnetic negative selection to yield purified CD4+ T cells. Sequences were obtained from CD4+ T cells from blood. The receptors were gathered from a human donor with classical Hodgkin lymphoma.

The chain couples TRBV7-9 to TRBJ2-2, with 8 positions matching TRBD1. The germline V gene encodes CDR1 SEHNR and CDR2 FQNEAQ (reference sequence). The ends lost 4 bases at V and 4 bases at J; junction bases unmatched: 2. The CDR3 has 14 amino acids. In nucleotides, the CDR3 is TGTGCCAGCAGCTCCACAGGGGGCACCGGGGAGCTGTTTTTT. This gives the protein CASSSTGGTGELFF.

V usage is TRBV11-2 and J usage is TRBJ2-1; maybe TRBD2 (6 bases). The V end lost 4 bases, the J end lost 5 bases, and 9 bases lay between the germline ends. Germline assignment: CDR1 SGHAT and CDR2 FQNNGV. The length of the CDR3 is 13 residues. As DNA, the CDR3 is TGTGCCAGCAGCTGGGGGGTTGACAATGAGCAGTTCTTC. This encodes CASSWGVDNEQFF.

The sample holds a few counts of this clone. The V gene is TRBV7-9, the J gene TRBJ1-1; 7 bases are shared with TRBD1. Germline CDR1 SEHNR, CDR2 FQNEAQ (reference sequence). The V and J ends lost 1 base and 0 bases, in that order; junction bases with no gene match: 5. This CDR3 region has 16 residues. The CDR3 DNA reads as TGTGCCAGCAGCTTAGAGGGGAGGGGGCTGAACACTGAAGCTTTCTTT. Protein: CASSLEGRGLNTEAFF. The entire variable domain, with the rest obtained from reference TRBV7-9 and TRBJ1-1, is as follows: DTGVSQNPRHKITKRGQNVTFRCDPISEHNRLYWYRQTLGQGPEFLTYFQNEAQLEKSRLLSDRFSAERPKGSFSTLEIQRTEQGDSAMYLCASSLEGRGLNTEAFFGQGTRLTVV.

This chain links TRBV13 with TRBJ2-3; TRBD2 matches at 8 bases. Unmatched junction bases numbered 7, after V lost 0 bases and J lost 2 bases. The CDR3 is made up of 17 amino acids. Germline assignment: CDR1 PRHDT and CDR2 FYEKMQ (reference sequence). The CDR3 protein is CASSLGGGDPNTDTQYF. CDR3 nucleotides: TGTGCCAGCAGCTTAGGCGGGGGGGACCCCAACACAGATACGCAGTATTTT.

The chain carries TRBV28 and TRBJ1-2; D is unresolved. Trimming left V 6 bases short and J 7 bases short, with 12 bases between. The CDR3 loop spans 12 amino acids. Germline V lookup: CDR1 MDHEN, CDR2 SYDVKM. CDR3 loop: CASSLLRAGYTF. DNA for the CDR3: TGTGCCAGCAGCCTTCTGCGGGCTGGCTACACCTTC.

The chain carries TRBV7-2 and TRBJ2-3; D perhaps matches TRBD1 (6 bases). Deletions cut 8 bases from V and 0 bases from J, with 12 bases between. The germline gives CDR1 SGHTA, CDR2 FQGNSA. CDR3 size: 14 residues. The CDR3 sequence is CASGRQASTDTQYF. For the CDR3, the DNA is TGTGCCAGCGGACGACAGGCTAGCACAGATACGCAGTATTTT.

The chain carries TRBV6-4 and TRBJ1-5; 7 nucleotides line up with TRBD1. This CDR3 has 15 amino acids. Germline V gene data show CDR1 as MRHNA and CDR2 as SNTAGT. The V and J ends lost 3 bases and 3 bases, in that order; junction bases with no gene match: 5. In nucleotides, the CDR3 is TGTGCCAGCAGTGAGCGGACAGGAATCAATCAGCCCCAGCATTTT. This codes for CASSERTGINQPQHF.

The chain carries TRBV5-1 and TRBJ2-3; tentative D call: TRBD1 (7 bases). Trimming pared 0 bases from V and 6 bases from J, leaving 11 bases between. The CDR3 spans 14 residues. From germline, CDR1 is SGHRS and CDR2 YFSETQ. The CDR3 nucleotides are TGCGCCAGCAGCTTGGAGACAGGGAGGGATACGCAGTATTTT. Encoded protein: CASSLETGRDTQYF.

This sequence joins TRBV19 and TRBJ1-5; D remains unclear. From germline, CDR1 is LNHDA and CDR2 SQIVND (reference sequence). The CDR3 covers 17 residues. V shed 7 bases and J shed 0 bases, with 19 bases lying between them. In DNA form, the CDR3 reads TGTGCCAGTACTCCCCGGGAGGCCTCTTATAGCAATCAGCCCCAGCATTTT. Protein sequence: CASTPREASYSNQPQHF. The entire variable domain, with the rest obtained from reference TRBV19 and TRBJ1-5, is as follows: DGGITQSPKYLFRKEGQNVTLSCEQNLNHDAMYWYRQDPGQGLRLIYYSQIVNDFQKGDIAEGYSVSREKKESFPLTVTSAQKNPTAFYLCASTPREASYSNQPQHFGDGTRLSIL.